The rows below give T cell receptor beta chains drawn from one sample of a study of cytomegalovirus exposure and HLA in healthy donors. Clones were read by immunoSEQ multiplex PCR, and TCRdb kept only the in-frame ones, dropping some. The table includes fewer than 120,000 clones, approximately 84% detected once. Input material: PBMCs. These receptors were taken from a man in his forties in good health and CMV-seronegative. Both conserved end residues are part of each CDR3. Clone size is stated in some rows and not others, as once, few, many or a class when expanded.

>13|NA|TRBV7-7
CASSLSQAAEQFF
>17|NA|TRBV30
CAWSASLFLQGATEAFF
>17|NA|TRBV2
CASTRRVGDNYNSPLHF
>14|NA|TRBV7-9
CASRSSGGADEQFF
>13|NA|TRBV29-1
CSVKRDRGNGYTF
>17|NA|TRBV7-2
CASSLDAGRSYNSPLHF
>12|NA|TRBV25-1
CASKGRQGVYTF
>15|once|TRBV2
CASRDRGKGKDGYTF
>12|NA|TRBV6-1
CASRDYAYEQYF
>14|NA|TRBV4-2
CASSHGDNTDTQYF
>14|NA|TRBV7-3
CASSPRTGNTEAFF
>16|NA|TRBV2
CASSPPGGGGNQPQHF
>14|NA|TRBV6-5
CASSTGGGANEQFF
>13|few|TRBV27
CARPGTLEETQYF
>13|NA|TRBV2
CASSEVPRNEQFF
>17|NA|TRBV4-3
CASSPGQGFSGANVLTF
>13|NA|TRBV30
CAWSGRGGEKLFF
>12|NA|TRBV10-3
CATSERDNEQFF
>14|NA|TRBV6-5
CASGRGRSSYEQYF
>15|NA|TRBV7-6
CASTLGGRVIETQYF
>13|NA|TRBV7-9
CATHHRGATEAFF
>18|NA|TRBV18
CASSVLGPGQGKWQPQHF
>13|NA|TRBV29-1
CSVAGGGTTEAFF
>15|NA|TRBV7-2
CASSLGTSGLQTQYF
>15|NA|TRBV6-5
CASSLSGDGESPLHF
>13|NA|TRBV29-1
CSVQGDVSQPQHF
>17|NA|TRBV5-4
CASSLGGRAGSGNTIYF
>16|NA|TRBV28
CASSLWGQGGNEKLFF
>16|NA|TRBV7-2
CASSKTGGAGNQPQHF
>15|NA|TRBV27
CASSSQRDFNQPQHF
>14|NA|TRBV4-2
CASSQETSGGTQYF
>14|NA|TRBV5-4
CASSAGQGREKLFF
>17|NA|TRBV4-1
CASSQLYSGGAYNEQFF
>15|NA|TRBV12-1
CASSLYRDNRRTQYF
>16|NA|TRBV18
CASSPPQGPNTGELFF
>10|NA|TRBV30
CAWSHAGYTF
>11|NA|TRBV29-1
CSVADPSEAFF
>11|NA|TRBV20-1
CSAGTGTEAFF
>16|NA|TRBV6-5
CASSYLHRQGNYGYTF
>13|NA|TRBV29-1
CSVGGHTGGGYTF
>17|NA|TRBV5-1
CASSLVRPGRGTGELFF
>16|NA|TRBV4-1
CASNAEPGSYNSPLHF
>15|NA|TRBV7-2
CASRKGQGARETQYF
>16|NA|TRBV25-1
CASRTMTGAEGAEQFF
>13|NA|TRBV5-6
CASSADREQPQHF
>15|NA|TRBV5-8
CASSRTGFSNQPQHF
>15|NA|TRBV25-1
CASSLPGQGGEKLFF
>14|NA|TRBV2
CASRNPGQGNEQYF
>14|NA|TRBV6-5
CASSPGGQGYEQYF
>17|NA|TRBV19
CASHGGARDLFSEPQHF
>12|NA|TRBV18
CASSQGTVRAFF